Following are 2 T cell receptor beta chains from one sample sequenced in a study of cytomegalovirus exposure and HLA in healthy donors (dated 2017 in TCRdb). Library preparation employed the immunoSEQ multiplex PCR assay. For the multiplex PCR, a mixture combining 60 forward primers for TCR Vbeta segments and 13 reverse primers for TCR Jbeta segments was used. The table was pulled from immuneACCESS by TCRdb, which kept in-frame rearrangements only. Such tables lose some clones; where checked, under half of the loss comes from unresolved V genes, and the rest has no known cause. In all, the sample holds 130,000 to 150,000 clones, and 70% to 80% of those were seen once. The ten largest clones take up about 2.2% of the sample. What was sequenced was PBMCs. Receptors were obtained from a woman between 18 and 29 years old in good health and CMV-seropositive.

The rearrangement joins TRBV5-1 to TRBJ1-1; no clear D gene. Germline CDR1 is SGHRS and CDR2 is YFSETQ. The V end was cut by 0 bases, the J end by 2 bases, with 17 bases between. This CDR3 is 17 amino acids long. CDR3: CASSLGPSLRSNTEAFF. The CDR3 coding sequence is TGCGCCAGCAGCTTGGGGCCCTCACTACGAAGTAACACTGAAGCTTTCTTT.

The chain employs TRBV7-8 and TRBJ1-6; D is unclear. V dropped 1 base and J dropped 0 bases, with 10 bases sitting between them. The CDR3 extends over 17 amino acids. Germline CDR1 reads SGHVS; CDR2 reads FQNEAQ. CDR3 DNA sequence: TGTGCCAGCAGCTTAGAGGTGCGGGGCTCCTATAATTCACCCCTCCACTTT. Amino acids: CASSLEVRGSYNSPLHF.